A single sample gave rise to the 30 T cell receptor beta chains below, sequenced in a study of T cells after yellow fever vaccination. TCRdb analysed the 5' RACE reads with MiXCR anew, one entry per CDR3 protein. The profile covers 150,000 to 200,000 distinct CDR3 sequences, with 9.5% to 12% appearing a single time and approximately 34% taken by the ten largest. The sample was CD8+ T cells sorted from PBMCs, taken 15 days after the yellow fever booster vaccination. These TCRs come from a young man who received the YFV17D yellow fever vaccine.

This clonotype has only a few counts. This chain joins TRBV10-2 and TRBJ2-7; D perhaps matches TRBD1 (6 bases). CDR1 WSHSY and CDR2 SAAADI come from the germline V gene. The CDR3 totals 14 residues. Trimming took off 3 bases at V and 6 bases at J, with 15 bases between the two ends. The CDR3 coding sequence is TGCGCCAGCAGTGATGGGTCGGGCAGGGGCGAGCAGTACTTC. Translation: CASSDGSGRGEQYF.

The chain carries TRBV6-2 or TRBV6-3 and TRBJ2-1; D may match TRBD1 or TRBD2 (5 bases each). Germline V lookup: CDR1 MNHEY, CDR2 SVGEGT. The CDR3 extends over 14 amino acids. With 9 bases removed from V and 0 bases from J, the gap between germline ends came to 12 bases. The CDR3 loop reads CARALGRSYNEQFF. CDR3 bases: TGTGCCAGGGCTCTGGGACGCTCCTACAATGAGCAGTTCTTC.

V gene TRBV30 combines with J gene TRBJ1-1; D might be TRBD1 (6 bases). The germline V gene encodes CDR1 GTSNPN and CDR2 SVGIG (reference sequence). Trimming stripped 4 bases from V and 5 bases from J, with 11 bases between. CDR3 length equals 12 residues. Here the CDR3 DNA reads TGTGCCTGGATGGGGGCAGGGACTGAAGCTTTCTTT. Its protein product is CAWMGAGTEAFF.

This clonotype showed up just a few times. The J gene is TRBJ1-3, the V gene TRBV7-9; D might be TRBD1 (6 bases). The CDR3 has 15 amino acids. V was clipped by 3 bases and J by 3 bases, with 12 bases between them. The V gene's germline CDR1 is SEHNR and CDR2 FQNEAQ (reference sequence). CDR3 DNA: TGTGCCAGCAGCTTGGAGGGGGGTCGTGGAAACACCATATATTTT. Encoded protein: CASSLEGGRGNTIYF.

This chain uses TRBV11-2 with TRBJ2-7, with D uncertain. The V and J ends lost 1 base and 2 bases respectively, with 9 bases between them. Germline values: CDR1 SGHAT, CDR2 FQNNGV. This CDR3 region has 14 residues. The CDR3 nucleotides are TGTGCCAGCAGCTTAGCCGGGTTAGCCTACGAGCAGTACTTC. Protein product: CASSLAGLAYEQYF.

The chain has TRBV5-1 and TRBJ1-5; possibly TRBD1 for D (5 bases). The germline gives CDR1 SGHRS, CDR2 YFSETQ. This CDR3 contains 14 residues. V shed 3 bases and J shed 4 bases, with 11 bases lying between them. The CDR3, as DNA: TGCGCCAGCAGCTCTGGGACGGCTAATCAGCCCCAGCATTTT. Residues: CASSSGTANQPQHF.

This clonotype was seen a single time. The V gene is TRBV7-9, the J gene TRBJ2-5, with D tentatively TRBD2 (5 bases). Trimming left V 1 base short and J 2 bases short, with 11 bases between. Germline CDR1 SEHNR, CDR2 FQNEAQ (reference sequence). The CDR3 loop spans 15 amino acids. This CDR3 reads CASSLVLRGQETQYF. The CDR3, as DNA: TGTGCCAGCAGCTTAGTTCTCCGGGGTCAAGAGACCCAGTACTTC. Drawing the rest from reference TRBV7-9 and TRBJ2-5, the complete variable domain is DTGVSQNPRHKITKRGQNVTFRCDPISEHNRLYWYRQTLGQGPEFLTYFQNEAQLEKSRLLSDRFSAERPKGSFSTLEIQRTEQGDSAMYLCASSLVLRGQETQYFGPGTRLLVL.

There are a few counts of this clonotype. DNA of the CDR3: TGTGCCAGCAGCCAAGATCTGTCAGGGACCCAGTACTTC. This sequence encodes CASSQDLSGTQYF. V and J are TRBV3-1 and TRBJ2-5, with no clear D. This CDR3 region has 13 residues. V was shortened by 0 bases and J by 7 bases, with 9 bases between the two germline ends. Germline V gene lookup returns CDR1 LGHDT and CDR2 YNNKEL (reference sequence).

V is TRBV20-1 and J is TRBJ1-1, with D tentatively TRBD1 (5 bases). CDR1 is DFQATT and CDR2 is SNEGSKA in the germline V gene (reference sequence). Trimming took off 0 bases at V and 1 base at J, with 9 bases between the two ends. The CDR3 covers 14 residues. The CDR3 DNA sequence: TGCAGTGCTAGAGACCAGGGAGAGAACACTGAAGCTTTCTTT. As protein: CSARDQGENTEAFF.

The genes are TRBV6-6 and TRBJ2-2; D is undetermined. The CDR3 is made up of 12 amino acids. V lost 2 bases and J lost 4, with 2 bases in between. Germline-derived CDR1 and CDR2 are MNHNY and SVGAGI (reference sequence). CDR3 loop: CASSYATGELFF. Here the CDR3 DNA reads TGTGCCAGCAGTTACGCCACCGGGGAGCTGTTTTTT.

Ten or more counts support this clonotype. V is TRBV29-1 and J is TRBJ2-1; 11 positions agree with TRBD2. The J segment lost 4 bases and the V segment lost 4 bases, leaving 3 bases of the junction unmatched. The CDR3 contains 14 residues. Looked up from germline, CDR1 is SQVTM and CDR2 is ANQGSEA. For the CDR3, the DNA is TGCAGCGTTGTTGGACTAGCGGGTTACAATGAGCAGTTCTTC. It yields the protein CSVVGLAGYNEQFF.

V is TRBV4-1 and J is TRBJ1-5, with D uncertain. In germline, CDR1 is MGHRA, CDR2 YSYEKL. CDR3 length: 15 residues. The germline V and J ends were trimmed by 0 bases and 4 bases, with 10 bases remaining between them. DNA of the CDR3: TGCGCCAGCAGCCAAGATTTGGGAAGGAATCAGCCCCAGCATTTT. Its protein product is CASSQDLGRNQPQHF.

The chain links TRBV5-4 to TRBJ2-7; 9 bases fit TRBD1. The length of the CDR3 is 15 residues. The germline V gene has CDR1 SGHNT and CDR2 YYREEE (reference sequence). The junction had 5 bases not matched to a gene; V was cut back by 0 bases and J by 4 bases. CDR3 sequence: CASSLGDRGIYEQYF. In DNA form, the CDR3 reads TGTGCCAGCAGCTTGGGAGACAGGGGGATTTACGAGCAGTACTTC.

The chain uses TRBV6-6 and TRBJ1-2; TRBD1 is a possible D gene (5 bases). There are 13 residues in the CDR3. Trimming pared 7 bases from V and 8 bases from J, leaving 17 bases between. CDR1 MNHNY and CDR2 SVGAGI come from the germline V gene (reference sequence). This CDR3 reads CASTPGLGGGYTF. In nucleotides, the CDR3 is TGTGCCAGCACCCCGGGACTCGGAGGCGGCTACACCTTC.

The rearrangement links TRBV5-6 to TRBJ2-5, with D perhaps given as TRBD1 or TRBD2 (5 bases each). The ends were cut back, 4 bases at V and 5 bases at J, with 6 bases in the middle. Germline CDR1 and CDR2: SGHDT and YYEEEE. The CDR3 has 11 residues. CDR3 DNA sequence: TGTGCCAGCAGCAGGGACGAGACCCAGTACTTC. It specifies CASSRDETQYF.

This clonotype appeared a few times. The chain uses TRBV19 and TRBJ2-7; 8 nucleotides line up with TRBD1. The CDR3 contains 12 residues. Germline trimming cut 10 bases from V and 6 bases from J; bases unmatched to any gene: 8. CDR1 and CDR2 (germline): LNHDA, SQIVND (reference sequence). The CDR3 bases are TGTGCCACTGGACAGGGACTGGCCGAGCAGTACTTC. This codes for CATGQGLAEQYF.

The table lists this clonotype with many counts. This may come from a read error, since a much larger clone is one base off. Here the CDR3 DNA reads TGCGCCAGCAGCCAAGACGGGAACACTGAAGCTTTCTTT. Encoded protein: CASSQDGNTEAFF. The chain uses TRBV4-1 and TRBJ1-1; D ambiguous. Trimming shortened V by 0 bases and J by 1 base, and 3 bases separated the two germline ends. The V gene's germline CDR1 is MGHRA and CDR2 YSYEKL. The CDR3 extends over 13 amino acids.

This clonotype was seen more than once but under ten times. The junction departs from germline at one end; a sequencing error may be responsible. This chain uses TRBV19 with TRBJ1-2; D is perhaps TRBD1 (6 bases). CDR3 length: 17 amino acids. CDR1 is LNHDA and CDR2 is SQIVND in the germline V gene (reference sequence). The CDR3 nucleotides are TGTGCCAGTAGCACCACAGGGAGTCCGACGTTTAACTATGGCTACGCCTTC. Its translation is CASSTTGSPTFNYGYAF.

This clonotype has ten or more counts. The chain uses TRBV9 and TRBJ1-2, with D hard to call. There are 14 residues in the CDR3. Between the trimmed V and J ends, which lost 0 bases and 3 bases, there was a span of 9 bases. The germline V gene encodes CDR1 SGDLS and CDR2 YYNGEE. The CDR3 DNA sequence: TGTGCCAGCAGCGTAGGGACTCTTGACTATGGCTACACCTTC. Its protein is CASSVGTLDYGYTF.

In its sample, this clonotype was seen a few times. This chain connects TRBV7-6 to TRBJ2-1, with 8 bases identical to TRBD1. V lost 4 bases and J lost 7; bases outside the gene matches: 12. The length of the CDR3 is 16 residues. Per germline, CDR1 SGHVS and CDR2 FNYEAQ. The CDR3 DNA sequence: TGTGCCAGCAGCTACACCTCCGGGACAGGAGGTAATGAGCAGTTCTTC. This codes for CASSYTSGTGGNEQFF.

This clonotype was counted between two and nine times. The chain combines TRBV27 with TRBJ2-3, with TRBD2 matching over 7 bases. Germline CDR1 MNHEY, CDR2 SMNVEV (reference sequence). The CDR3 length is 17 residues. V dropped 5 bases and J dropped 1; count of bases not matched to a gene: 12. The CDR3 is CASSEYGGVLGTDTQYF. The CDR3 DNA reads TGTGCCAGCAGTGAATATGGGGGGGTACTTGGCACAGATACGCAGTATTTT.

The chain uses TRBV27 and TRBJ1-5, with D unclear. In germline, CDR1 is MNHEY, CDR2 SMNVEV (reference sequence). CDR3 length: 12 amino acids. Trimming removed 6 bases at V and 3 bases at J, with 6 bases between. CDR3 DNA: TGTGCCAGCAGCTTCCTCAATCAGCCCCAGCATTTT. Translating it yields CASSFLNQPQHF.

The CDR3 DNA is TGTGCCAGCAGTTCTGGACAGGCTATTGAGCAGTTCTTC. Translating it yields CASSSGQAIEQFF. The J gene is TRBJ2-1, the V gene TRBV28, with 7 bases lining up with TRBD1. V was clipped by 4 bases and J by 9 bases; unmatched bases: 6. The CDR3 has 13 amino acids. The V gene's germline CDR1 is MDHEN and CDR2 SYDVKM.

This clonotype was picked up a small number of times. The rearrangement joins TRBV6-5 to TRBJ1-1; 8 nucleotides line up with TRBD1. The CDR3 has 15 amino acids. Germline CDR1 and CDR2: MNHEY and SVGAGI. Trimming took 0 bases from V and 3 from J; bases not matched to a gene: 3. CDR3 residues: CASSYSAGGYTEAFF. The CDR3 DNA sequence: TGTGCCAGCAGTTACTCGGCAGGGGGCTACACTGAAGCTTTCTTT.

This clonotype was observed at least ten times. The V gene is TRBV4-1, the J gene TRBJ1-1; perhaps TRBD1 as D (5 bases). The CDR3 is 16 amino acids. Germline V lookup: CDR1 MGHRA, CDR2 YSYEKL. Trimming took 1 base from V and 1 from J, leaving 13 bases between them. The CDR3 bases are TGCGCCAGCAGCCAAGTTTACAGGCGAGGGAACACTGAAGCTTTCTTT. Translation: CASSQVYRRGNTEAFF.

This clonotype was counted a few times. The chain is built from TRBV9 and TRBJ1-1, with TRBD1 as a possible D gene (5 bases). Germline CDR1 reads SGDLS; CDR2 reads YYNGEE. This CDR3 contains 15 residues. The V end was cut by 3 bases, the J end by 0 bases, with 12 bases between. The CDR3 is CASSATGAMNTEAFF. The CDR3 DNA is TGTGCCAGCAGCGCTACAGGAGCAATGAACACTGAAGCTTTCTTT.

This clonotype came up a few times. The chain combines TRBV6-1 with TRBJ2-7; D assignment may be TRBD1 or TRBD2 (5 bases each). CDR3 length equals 12 residues. The ends were cut back, 6 bases at V and 5 bases at J, with 11 bases in the middle. Germline assignment: CDR1 MNHNS and CDR2 SASEGT. This CDR3 is CASSTVGDEQYV. The DNA of the CDR3 is TGTGCCAGCAGCACCGTGGGGGACGAGCAGTACGTC.

The chain carries TRBV6-5 and TRBJ2-5; D is undetermined. V lost 0 bases, J lost 5 bases, and 13 bases lay in between. The CDR3 runs 15 residues. Germline loops: CDR1 MNHEY, CDR2 SVGAGI. CDR3 loop: CASSYSTRTAETQYF. The DNA of the CDR3 is TGTGCCAGCAGTTACTCCACCCGAACAGCTGAGACCCAGTACTTC.

This clonotype has just a few counts. The rearrangement uses TRBV11-2 and TRBJ2-3; TRBD2 aligns across 12 bases. There are 18 residues in the CDR3. With V trimmed by 4 bases and J by 4 bases, 12 bases remained unmatched. Per germline, CDR1 SGHAT and CDR2 FQNNGV. The CDR3 protein is CASSWGLLAGGPSDTQYF. The CDR3 DNA is TGTGCCAGCAGCTGGGGCCTACTAGCGGGGGGACCTTCAGATACGCAGTATTTT.

This clonotype was seen repeatedly, ten times or more. The chain joins TRBV12-3 or TRBV12-4 to TRBJ2-7; D may be TRBD1 (6 bases). The CDR3 contains 14 residues. The V end was cut by 5 bases, the J end by 0 bases, with 11 bases between. The CDR3 here is CASSLRDISYEQYF. The CDR3 DNA follows: TGTGCCAGCAGTCTCCGGGACATCTCCTACGAGCAGTACTTC.